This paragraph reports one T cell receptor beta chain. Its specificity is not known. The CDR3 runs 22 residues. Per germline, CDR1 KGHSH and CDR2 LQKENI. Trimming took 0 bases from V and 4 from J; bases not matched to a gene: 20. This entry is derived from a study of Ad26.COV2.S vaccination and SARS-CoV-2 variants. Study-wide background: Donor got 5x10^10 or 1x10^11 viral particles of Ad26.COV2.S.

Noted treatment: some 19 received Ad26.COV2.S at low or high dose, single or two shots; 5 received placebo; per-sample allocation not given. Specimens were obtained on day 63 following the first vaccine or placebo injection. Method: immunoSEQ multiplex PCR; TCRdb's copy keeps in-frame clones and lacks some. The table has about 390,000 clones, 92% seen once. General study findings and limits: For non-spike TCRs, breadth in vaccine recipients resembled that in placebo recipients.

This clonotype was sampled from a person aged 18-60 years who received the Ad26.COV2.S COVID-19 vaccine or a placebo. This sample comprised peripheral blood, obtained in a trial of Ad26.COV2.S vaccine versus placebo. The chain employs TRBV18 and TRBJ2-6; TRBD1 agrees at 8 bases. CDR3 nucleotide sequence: TGTGCCAGCTCACCACCGCCGGACAGGGTCATCCCCTTTTCGTGGGGGGCCAACGTCCTGACTTTC. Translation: CASSPPPDRVIPFSWGANVLTF.